This note documents a single T cell receptor beta chain sequence. This clonotype occurred many times. No cognate antigen has been identified for it. Within one base of it there is no much larger clone, and no base qualities were kept. The data derive from a study of breast tumors, draining lymph nodes, adjacent tissues (dated by TCRdb to the mid-2010s). In terms of the full investigation: In breast cancer patients, the study compared the TCR beta repertoires of tumor, adjacent nontumor tissue and axillary lymph nodes. In human breast cancer, the study set out to assess how tumor, surrounding tissue and draining lymph node repertoires relate to one another and whether T cells might be exchanged between them. Beyond this particular receptor, the publication reports: T-cell repertoire diversity in tumors was found to be lower than in lymph nodes but higher than in nontumor tissue, and preferential V and J gene usage was observed. Tumor and nontumor tissue repertoires were significantly more similar in luminal-like than in basal-like breast cancer. Rather than being directly demonstrated, the conclusion that tumor T cells originate in lymph nodes was presented as consistent with a hypothesis. A scenario in which most tumor T cells derive from the lymph node and then expand within tumor tissue was judged to be consistent with the data.

The run used an Illumina HiSeq 2000. TCR beta chain libraries were generated through multiplex PCR amplification. High-throughput sequencing was used to analyze the amplified TCR beta chain products. TCRdb handled the public reads itself, with Q25 trimming in fastp and clone calling in MiXCR, and kept productive beta chains. Rows with a matching CDR3 protein are joined into one entry that keeps the most common DNA and genes. Recorded for this sample are roughly 120,000 distinct CDR3 sequences; nearly 20% of them occurred a single time. The top ten clones comprise 3% to 4% of the sample. The trim is 4 bases for V and 3 bases for J, with a gap of 13 bases between the germline ends. Via the germline V gene, CDR1 is SGHNT and CDR2 YENEEA. Including the terminal cysteine and phenylalanine, the CDR3 comprises 15 residues. Of all the DNA, just the CDR3 is kept, 45 bases in frame from base 1. Lymph node samples were obtained from the axillary draining lymph nodes of breast cancer patients.

The receptor chain draws on TRBV11-3 and TRBJ2-1, with TRBD1 as a weak D call on 7 bases. This receptor was taken from a female donor with breast cancer. Some clones in this sample may be carry-over from other donors' samples. The sample was axillary lymph node tissue. In nucleotides, the sequence is TGTGCCAGCAGCTCGCGGGACAGAAGCTACAATGAGCAGTTCTTC. This codes for CASSSRDRSYNEQFF.